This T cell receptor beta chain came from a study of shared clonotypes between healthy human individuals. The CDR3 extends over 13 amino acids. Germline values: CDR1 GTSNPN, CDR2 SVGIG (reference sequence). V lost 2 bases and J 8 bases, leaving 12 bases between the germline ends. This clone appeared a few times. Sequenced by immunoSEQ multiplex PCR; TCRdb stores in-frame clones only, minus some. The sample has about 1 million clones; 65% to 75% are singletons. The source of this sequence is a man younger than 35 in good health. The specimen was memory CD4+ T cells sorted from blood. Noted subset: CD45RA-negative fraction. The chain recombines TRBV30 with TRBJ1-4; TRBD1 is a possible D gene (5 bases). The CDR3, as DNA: TGTGCCTGGAGTTGGGGCTTGGAGGAAAAACTGTTTTTT. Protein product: CAWSWGLEEKLFF.